The clone carrying this T cell receptor (beta chain) was detected once. As yet, its antigen is unknown. Profiled with immunoSEQ multiplex PCR; TCRdb holds only in-frame clones, not every one. The sample comprises 20,000 to 25,000 clones, roughly 80% of which are singletons, and 40% to 45% rests with the top ten. The CDR3 totals 14 residues. The data are from a study of T cell responses to AZD1222 COVID-19 vaccine. The study's findings and limits: Donors, mostly white British, included more females; clonal diversity was possibly underestimated. Baseline antibody screening turned up just a handful of seropositive AZD1222 recipients.

This sequence joins TRBV12-1 and TRBJ2-7; the D segment call TRBD2 is taken from the table without a DNA check. TRBV12-1 is described as a pseudogene. The receptor's source is an adult in good health. Material: peripheral blood, obtained on day 0 of AZD1222 vaccination. The CDR3 coding sequence is TGTGCCAGCAGCGGAGAGCGGGAGTGGAGCGAGCAGTACTTC. Protein: CASSGEREWSEQYF.